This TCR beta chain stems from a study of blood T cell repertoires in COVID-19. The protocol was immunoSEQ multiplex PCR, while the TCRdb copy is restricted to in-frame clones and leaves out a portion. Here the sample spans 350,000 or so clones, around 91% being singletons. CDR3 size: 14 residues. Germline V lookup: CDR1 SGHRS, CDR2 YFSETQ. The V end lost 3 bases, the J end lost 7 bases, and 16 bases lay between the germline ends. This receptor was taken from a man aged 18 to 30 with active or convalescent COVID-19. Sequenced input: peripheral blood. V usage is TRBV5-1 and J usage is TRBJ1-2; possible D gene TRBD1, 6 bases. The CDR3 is CASSSPDSVGGYTF. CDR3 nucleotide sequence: TGCGCCAGCAGCTCACCGGACAGCGTCGGTGGCTACACCTTC.